The source of this TCR beta chain is a study of blood T cell repertoires in COVID-19. Study in general: Specimens from acute and convalescent COVID-19 originated in the United States, Italy and Spain. T cells, B-cell-depleted T cells, or PBMCs provided the cDNA or gDNA that served as material.

Comment on this clone: One end of the junction is discordant with germline, which a read error may explain.

From germline, CDR1 is SGHVS and CDR2 FQNEAQ. The CDR3 loop spans 15 amino acids. Study processing details: Reference gene primer amplification gave estimated nucleated cell counts. The assay was immunoSEQ multiplex PCR, and TCRdb's table has in-frame clones only and misses some. The V and J calls and clone size come from that table; D and trimming were worked out from the DNA. The data contain around 70,000 clones, approximately 80% of them seen just once; the ten biggest clones take up 15% to 20%. The chain couples TRBV7-8 to TRBJ1-6; 7 nucleotides line up with TRBD1. The sequencing input was peripheral blood. The sequence came from a man aged 70 or older who had recovered from COVID-19. CDR3 sequence (DNA): TGTGCCGGCAGCTACCGGACAGGTTATAATTCACCCCTCCACTTT. Translated: CAGSYRTGYNSPLHF. Combining the CDR3 with reference TRBV7-8 and TRBJ1-6 gives the whole variable domain GAGVSQSPRYKVAKRGQDVALRCDPISGHVSLFWYQQALGQGPEFLTYFQNEAQLDKSGLPSDRFFAERPEGSVSTLKIQRTQQEDSAVYLCAGSYRTGYNSPLHFGNGTRLTVT.